Following are 12 T cell receptor beta chains from one sample sequenced in a study of blood T cell repertoires in COVID-19. Clones were sequenced by immunoSEQ multiplex PCR, and TCRdb holds only the in-frame ones, with some missing. The table records approximately 300,000 clones, roughly 89% of them present only once. Material: PBMCs or T cells enriched from blood (not recorded which). The source is a woman in her twenties or thirties who had recovered from COVID-19.

The V call is TRBV28, the J call TRBJ1-3, with a tentative D call TRBD1 (6 bases). This CDR3 has 15 amino acids. From germline, CDR1 is MDHEN and CDR2 SYDVKM. Trimming took off 0 bases at V and 4 bases at J, with 10 bases between the two ends. The CDR3 DNA follows: TGTGCCAGCAGTTTATGGAGCAGGGGAGGAAACACCATATATTTT. Translation gives CASSLWSRGGNTIYF.

The rearrangement links TRBV12-3 or TRBV12-4 to TRBJ1-4, with D maybe TRBD1 (6 bases). The CDR3 length is 13 residues. Trimming cost V 4 bases and J 7 bases, with 10 bases left between them. As DNA, the CDR3 is TGTGCCAGCAGTTATCAGGGGACTGAAAAACTGTTTTTT. It yields the protein CASSYQGTEKLFF.

The chain joins TRBV29-1 to TRBJ1-4; D not certain. The CDR3 length is 14 residues. V was cut by 6 bases and J by 0 bases, with 11 bases left in between. The V gene's germline CDR1 is SQVTM and CDR2 ANQGSEA. In DNA form, the CDR3 reads TGCAGCGTGCGAGGGATTGCAACTAATGAAAAACTGTTTTTT. Its protein product is CSVRGIATNEKLFF.

The chain joins TRBV5-6 to TRBJ2-4, with a weak D call TRBD1 (5 bases). Germline CDR1 SGHDT, CDR2 YYEEEE. The ends were cut back, 3 bases at V and 0 bases at J, with 16 bases in the middle. The CDR3 contains 17 residues. The CDR3 nucleotides are TGTGCCAGCAGCTCCCTACACAGGATTATAGCCAAAAACATTCAGTACTTC. It codes for CASSSLHRIIAKNIQYF.

This clone has just one count. The chain is built from TRBV6-5 and TRBJ1-5; 9 bases map to TRBD1. V trimming: 7 bases; J trimming: 6 bases; junction bases outside the gene matches: 7. Germline loops: CDR1 MNHEY, CDR2 SVGAGI. The CDR3 loop spans 14 amino acids. The CDR3 region is CASTQGQGSQPQHF. The CDR3 DNA is TGTGCCAGCACCCAGGGACAGGGATCTCAGCCCCAGCATTTT.

This clone was seen a handful of times. The V and J genes are TRBV7-9 and TRBJ2-7; D uncertain. The V gene lost 5 bases and the J gene lost 0 bases, with 5 bases spanning the gap. This CDR3 spans 12 amino acids. Looked up from germline, CDR1 is SEHNR and CDR2 is FQNEAQ (reference sequence). The CDR3: CASSQLSYEQYF. DNA for the CDR3: TGTGCCAGCAGCCAACTCTCCTACGAGCAGTACTTC.

The chain carries TRBV4-1 and TRBJ1-5; D call uncertain. CDR3 length: 15 amino acids. The ends were cut back, 2 bases at V and 9 bases at J, with 17 bases in the middle. Germline loops: CDR1 MGHRA, CDR2 YSYEKL. The CDR3 DNA is TGCGCCAGCAGCCAAACTCAAACGATGGCGGGGCCCCAGCATTTT. Its translation: CASSQTQTMAGPQHF.

This chain joins TRBV2 and TRBJ1-3, with TRBD1 identical over 9 bases. The CDR3 runs to 18 residues. With 2 bases clipped from V and 1 base from J, the junction kept 9 bases outside the gene matches. CDR1 is SNHLY and CDR2 is FYNNEI in the germline V gene. The CDR3 sequence: CASSEPRSQGASGNTIYF. The CDR3 DNA follows: TGTGCCAGCAGTGAACCCAGATCACAGGGGGCGTCTGGAAACACCATATATTTT.

J is TRBJ2-7 and V is TRBV6-5; 15 bases agree with TRBD2. The CDR3 length is 14 residues. V trimming: 8 bases; J trimming: 2 bases; junction bases outside the gene matches: 1. Germline V lookup: CDR1 MNHEY, CDR2 SVGAGI. In DNA form, the CDR3 reads TGTGCCAGCGGGACTAGCGGGAGGACCTACGAGCAGTACTTC. The encoded protein is CASGTSGRTYEQYF.

For the CDR3, the DNA is TGTGCCAGCAGCTTAGCGTCCGACTATGGCTACACCTTC. Translated: CASSLASDYGYTF. The V gene is TRBV11-2, the J gene TRBJ1-2; no clear D. The germline V gene encodes CDR1 SGHAT and CDR2 FQNNGV. The V end was cut by 1 base, the J end by 3 bases, with 6 bases between. CDR3 size: 13 residues. Looking up the rest from reference TRBV11-2 and TRBJ1-2 gives the full variable domain: EAGVAQSPRYKIIEKRQSVAFWCNPISGHATLYWYQQILGQGPKLLIQFQNNGVVDDSQLPKDRFSAERLKGVDSTLKIQPAKLEDSAVYLCASSLASDYGYTFGSGTRLTVV.

V and J are TRBV10-3 and TRBJ2-1; 8 nucleotides match TRBD2. CDR1 is ENHRY and CDR2 is SYGVKD in the germline V gene. This CDR3 is 18 amino acids long. J was trimmed by 1 base and V by 2 bases; bases with no gene match: 10. For the CDR3, the DNA is TGTGCCATCAGTGAGCCTCGAACTAGCGGACATTCCTACAATGAGCAGTTCTTC. Its protein product is CAISEPRTSGHSYNEQFF.

V is TRBV7-2 and J is TRBJ2-2; no clear D. The CDR3 loop spans 15 amino acids. Germline values: CDR1 SGHTA, CDR2 FQGNSA. Trimming pared 5 bases from V and 6 bases from J, leaving 16 bases between. Here the CDR3 DNA reads TGTGCCAGCAGCCCCGGTATTTACCTCGCCGGGGAGCTGTTTTTT. It translates to CASSPGIYLAGELFF.